This T cell receptor beta chain was documented in a study of OX40 agonist ivuxolimab in advanced cancers. Trimming removed 1 base at V and 4 bases at J, with 19 bases between. The CDR3 consists of 18 residues. Germline CDR1 and CDR2: SEHNR and FQNEAQ (reference sequence). Data came from immunoSEQ multiplex PCR; TCRdb stores just in-frame clones and leaves some out. The profile shows tens of thousands of clones, more than 65% of them singletons. The sequence was obtained from an adult with an advanced solid tumor such as melanoma, head and neck, liver or kidney cancer. The chain couples TRBV7-9 to TRBJ2-2; D gene ambiguous. The sample in question was CD4+ or CD8+ T cells sorted from blood, obtained in a trial of the OX40 agonist ivuxolimab. In nucleotides, the CDR3 is TGTGCCAGCAGCTTAGTGTCAGGCCCCGGAGCTCCCACCGGGGAGCTGTTTTTT. This encodes CASSLVSGPGAPTGELFF.